A single sample is the source of the 18 T cell receptor beta chains below, sequenced in a study of glioma-infiltrating T cells (dated by TCRdb to the mid-2010s). For sequencing, an Illumina MiSeq was employed. The iRepertoire nested amplicon-rescue multiplex PCR (arm-PCR) platform was used to amplify TCR alpha and beta CDR3 regions from RNA. The public sequencing data were trimmed at Q25 with fastp and processed into clonotypes with MiXCR by TCRdb, which kept only in-frame beta chains. Each record represents a unique CDR3 protein, reported with the most common genes and DNA among its rows. The sample table lists 160,000 or so distinct CDR3 sequences, around 45% of them with a count of one. Under 6.5% of the sample is taken by the ten largest. Sequences were obtained from glioma tissue, nonneoplastic brain tissue, or PBMCs (not recorded which). Receptors were obtained from a human donor with low-grade glioma or glioblastoma, undergoing nonglioma brain surgery, or in good health (not recorded which).

This clonotype was detected only a few times. V usage is TRBV19 and J usage is TRBJ2-1, with 8 bases matching TRBD2. This CDR3 is 14 amino acids long. Trimming cost V 1 base and J 10 bases; bases outside gene matches: 6. Germline CDR1 LNHDA, CDR2 SQIVND (reference sequence). The CDR3 region is CASSIAGGPREQFF. CDR3 DNA sequence: TGTGCCAGTAGTATAGCGGGAGGGCCTCGGGAGCAGTTCTTC.

This clonotype has a count of ten or more. V and J are TRBV28 and TRBJ2-7; D is unclear. CDR3 size: 13 residues. The V end lost 9 bases, the J end lost 0 bases, and 12 bases lay between the germline ends. Germline CDR1 is MDHEN and CDR2 is SYDVKM. CDR3 loop: CASCTEASYEQYF. The CDR3 nucleotides are TGTGCCAGTTGTACAGAGGCCTCCTACGAGCAGTACTTC. Full variable domain (rest looked up from reference TRBV28 and TRBJ2-7): DVKVTQSSRYLVKRTGEKVFLECVQDMDHENMFWYRQDPGLGLRLIYFSYDVKMKEKGDIPEGYSVSREKKERFSLILESASTNQTSMYLCASCTEASYEQYFGPGTRLTVT.

This clonotype was recorded only once. One base away lies a much larger clone, so this may be a sequencing read error. This chain joins TRBV28 and TRBJ2-1, with D possibly being TRBD1 (6 bases). Trimming removed 1 base from V and 11 bases from J, with 12 bases in between. The CDR3 length is 13 residues. CDR1 MDHEN and CDR2 SYDVKM come from the germline V gene. The CDR3 nucleotides are TGTGCCAGCAGTTTATTGGGGGCGAATAAGCAGTTCTTC. Its protein is CASSLLGANKQFF.

This clonotype has only one observation. This sequence joins TRBV2 and TRBJ1-1, with D uncertain. CDR1 and CDR2 from the germline V gene are SNHLY and FYNNEI. The CDR3 spans 15 residues. V shed 1 base and J shed 3 bases, with 12 bases lying between them. In nucleotides, the CDR3 is TGTGCCAGCAGTGAAGAGCCCAGAATCGACACTGAAGCTTTCTTT. Its protein is CASSEEPRIDTEAFF.

This clonotype has at least ten counts. CDR3 in amino acids: CATSTDSYEQYF. CDR3 nucleotide sequence: TGTGCCACCAGCACGGACAGCTACGAGCAGTACTTC. The genes are TRBV15 and TRBJ2-7; maybe TRBD1 (6 bases). In germline, CDR1 is LNHNV, CDR2 YYDKDF (reference sequence). The CDR3 sequence is 12 residues long. Trimming took off 4 bases at V and 3 bases at J, with 7 bases between the two ends.

This clonotype appeared many times. CDR3 in DNA: TGCAGTGCTAGCCGTCCGGGCCGATCCTCTGGAAACACCATATATTTT. This encodes CSASRPGRSSGNTIYF. V gene TRBV20-1 combines with J gene TRBJ1-3, with D unresolved. The ends were cut back, 3 bases at V and 0 bases at J, with 15 bases in the middle. The CDR3 contains 16 residues. The V gene's germline CDR1 is DFQATT and CDR2 SNEGSKA (reference sequence).

A word on this clonotype: This may arise from a read error, as a much more abundant clone is one base away. The chain combines TRBV11-3 with TRBJ2-5, with TRBD1 as a possible D gene (5 bases). Germline V CDR1 and CDR2: SGHNT, YENEEA. V was trimmed by 7 bases and J by 4 bases, leaving 19 bases between them. The CDR3 runs 15 residues. CDR3 in amino acids: CASTIDMEGVETQYF. The CDR3 DNA follows: TGTGCCAGCACCATCGACATGGAAGGGGTAGAGACCCAGTACTTC.

For this clonotype: A much more abundant neighbour one base away suggests this may be a read error. CDR3 amino acids: CASPTEETQYF. DNA of the CDR3: TGTGCCAGCCCCACCGAGGAGACCCAGTACTTC. The rearrangement uses TRBV19 and TRBJ2-5, with D hard to call. The CDR3 is made up of 11 amino acids. Germline V CDR1 and CDR2: LNHDA, SQIVND (reference sequence). Trimming left V 9 bases short and J 5 bases short, with 10 bases between.

This clonotype was observed a few times. V gene TRBV5-4 combines with J gene TRBJ1-1, with TRBD1 matching over 8 bases. Per the germline V gene, CDR1 is SGHNT and CDR2 is YYREEE (reference sequence). The CDR3 runs 14 residues. The V segment lost 0 bases and the J segment 4 bases; nucleotides outside the gene matches: 2. CDR3 DNA: TGTGCCAGCAGCTTGGGGACAGGGTTCACTGAAGCTTTCTTT. The encoded protein is CASSLGTGFTEAFF.

The genes are TRBV6-2 or TRBV6-3 and TRBJ2-1; D possibly corresponds to TRBD1 (5 bases). This CDR3 is built from 12 residues. Trimming removed 6 bases at V and 5 bases at J, with 8 bases between. Germline CDR1 reads MNHEY; CDR2 reads SVGEGT. DNA of the CDR3: TGTGCCAGCAGAAGGACACACAATGAGCAGTTCTTC. It yields the protein CASRRTHNEQFF.

This clonotype was counted between two and nine times. The chain employs TRBV2 and TRBJ2-3; possible D gene TRBD1, 6 bases. V dropped 5 bases and J dropped 2 bases, with 23 bases sitting between them. CDR1 is SNHLY and CDR2 is FYNNEI in the germline V gene. CDR3 length: 18 residues. Here the CDR3 reads CASSRGALWGLNTDTQYF. The CDR3 coding sequence is TGTGCCAGCAGTCGCGGCGCCCTCTGGGGGCTCAACACAGATACGCAGTATTTT.

The V gene is TRBV3-1, the J gene TRBJ1-6; 8 nucleotides align to TRBD1. Germline assignment: CDR1 LGHDT and CDR2 YNNKEL (reference sequence). The CDR3 length is 15 residues. V lost 6 bases to trimming and J lost 9 bases; unmatched junction nucleotides: 10. CDR3: CASRPGTGLTSPLHF. The CDR3 nucleotides read TGTGCCAGCAGACCGGGGACAGGACTAACTTCACCCCTCCACTTT.

This clonotype was recorded at least ten times. The rearrangement uses TRBV6-1 and TRBJ1-6; no clear D gene. The germline V and J ends were trimmed by 5 bases and 7 bases, with 9 bases remaining between them. The CDR3 consists of 13 residues. Germline loops: CDR1 MNHNS, CDR2 SASEGT. The CDR3 nucleotides read TGTGCCAGCAGTTCGACGGACAATTCACCCCTCCACTTT. Protein product: CASSSTDNSPLHF.

This chain's CDR3 is CASSLSVLAGFSTDTQYF. In nucleotides, the CDR3 is TGTGCCAGCAGCTTATCCGTACTAGCGGGATTCTCCACAGATACGCAGTATTTT. V and J are TRBV7-9 and TRBJ2-3, with 10 bases fitting TRBD2. CDR1 SEHNR and CDR2 FQNEAQ come from the germline V gene (reference sequence). Trimming cost V 2 bases and J 2 bases; bases outside gene matches: 10. The CDR3 sequence is 18 residues long.

Note on this clonotype: One end of the junction is discordant with germline, which a read error may explain. V usage is TRBV3-1 and J usage is TRBJ1-1; 9 nucleotides align to TRBD1. The CDR3 sequence is 16 residues long. Germline CDR1 is LGHDT and CDR2 is YNNKEL (reference sequence). CDR3 nucleotides: TGTGCCAGCAGCCTGGGAGATACAGGGGGCAGAACTGAAGCTTTATTT. Its protein is CASSLGDTGGRTEALF.

This clonotype was seen ten or more times. The chain links TRBV10-3 to TRBJ1-2; no reliable D call. The length of the CDR3 is 13 residues. Trimming took 0 bases from V and 8 from J, leaving 10 bases between them. Germline-derived CDR1 and CDR2 are ENHRY and SYGVKD. This CDR3 reads CAISESEGRGYTF. CDR3 DNA sequence: TGTGCCATCAGTGAGTCCGAAGGTCGCGGCTACACCTTC.

A remark on this clonotype: This may be a read error: a much more frequent sequence differs by one nucleotide. This chain uses TRBV28 with TRBJ1-3; D remains ambiguous. The CDR3 is 16 amino acids. Germline V gene data show CDR1 as MDHEN and CDR2 as SYDVKM. The CDR3 sequence: CACSLAGTQSGNTIYF. The CDR3 nucleotides are TGTGCCTGCAGTTTAGCGGGAACCCAGTCTGGAAACACCATATATTTT.

This clonotype was detected many times. The J gene is TRBJ2-1, the V gene TRBV28; D possibly corresponds to TRBD2 (6 bases). The CDR3 has 15 amino acids. V shed 3 bases and J shed 5 bases, with 14 bases lying between them. Germline values: CDR1 MDHEN, CDR2 SYDVKM. CDR3 coding DNA: TGTGCCAGCAGTTTGGGAGGAGGGAGCCACAATGAGCAGTTCTTC. Its translation: CASSLGGGSHNEQFF. The entire variable domain, with the rest obtained from reference TRBV28 and TRBJ2-1, is as follows: DVKVTQSSRYLVKRTGEKVFLECVQDMDHENMFWYRQDPGLGLRLIYFSYDVKMKEKGDIPEGYSVSREKKERFSLILESASTNQTSMYLCASSLGGGSHNEQFFGPGTRLTVL.